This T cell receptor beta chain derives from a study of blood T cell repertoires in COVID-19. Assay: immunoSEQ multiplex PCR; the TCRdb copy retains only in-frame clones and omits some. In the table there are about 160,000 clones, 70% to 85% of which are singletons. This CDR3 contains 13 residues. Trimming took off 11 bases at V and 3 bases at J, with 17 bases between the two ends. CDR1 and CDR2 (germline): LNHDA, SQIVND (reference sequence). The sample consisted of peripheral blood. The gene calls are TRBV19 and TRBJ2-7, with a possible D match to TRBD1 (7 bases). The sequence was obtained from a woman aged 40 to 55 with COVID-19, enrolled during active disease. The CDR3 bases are TGTGCCGCTAGGCGGGGACAGAACTACGAGCAGTACGTC. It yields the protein CAARRGQNYEQYV.